Listed here is a single TCR beta chain. Its antigen is not known. The data are from a study of cytomegalovirus exposure and HLA in healthy donors. The PCR had 60 Vbeta and 13 Jbeta primers. Using immunoSEQ multiplex PCR, the repertoire was profiled, and TCRdb retains in-frame clones only, with some absent. The sample table includes more than 30,000 clones. Whole-study findings and limits: Trimming of TCR beta V- and J-genes showed a link, identified in a later analysis, to a missense DCLRE1C variant.

V was shortened by 5 bases and J by 1 base, with 11 bases between the two germline ends. Germline CDR1 is SGHAT and CDR2 is FQNNGV. The CDR3 totals 15 residues. This receptor was identified in a man in his forties in good health and CMV-seropositive. The V gene is TRBV11-2, the J gene TRBJ2-2; tentatively, D is TRBD2 (6 bases). The specimen was PBMCs. DNA of the CDR3: TGTGCCAGCAGCCCCGGAGGGATGAACACCGGGGAGCTGTTTTTT. It is translated as CASSPGGMNTGELFF.